The TCR beta chain described here comes from a study of T cells in Graves' hyperthyroidism and ophthalmopathy. Hyperthyroidism patients were newly diagnosed, had disease duration under 2 months, and were aged 18 to 65 years. Patients having uncontrolled infection, another autoimmune disease, pregnancy or lactation were not included. Template material for amplifying TCR beta CDR3 regions consisted of RNA transcripts. With the HTBI primer set, the TCR CDR3 went through a first round of RT-PCR. TCRdb re-called the multiplex PCR reads through MiXCR, storing one row per CDR3 protein. This sample has about 400,000 distinct CDR3 sequences; 25% occur once, and the top ten carry 70% to 75%. Trimming removed 2 bases at V and 0 bases at J, with 20 bases between. The V gene's germline CDR1 is SGHTA and CDR2 FQGTGA. The CDR3 is made up of 19 amino acids.

This TCR was recovered from a man in his fifties with Graves' hyperthyroidism. This chain connects TRBV7-3 to TRBJ2-1; a possible D gene is TRBD2 (6 bases). The sample comprised blood. In DNA form, the CDR3 reads TGTGCCAGCAGCTTACATAATTACCGGGACTCCAGCTCCTACAATGAGCAGTTCTTC. Translation: CASSLHNYRDSSSYNEQFF.